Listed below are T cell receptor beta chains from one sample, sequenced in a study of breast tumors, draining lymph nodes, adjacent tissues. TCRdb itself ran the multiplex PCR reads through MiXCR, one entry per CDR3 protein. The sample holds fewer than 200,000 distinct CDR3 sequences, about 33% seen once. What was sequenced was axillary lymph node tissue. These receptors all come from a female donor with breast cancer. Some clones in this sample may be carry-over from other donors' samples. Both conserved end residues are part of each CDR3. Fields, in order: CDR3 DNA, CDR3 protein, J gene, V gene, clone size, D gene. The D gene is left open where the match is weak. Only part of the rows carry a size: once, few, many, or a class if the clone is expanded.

CDR3 DNA: TGCGCCAGCAGCCGGACGCCACCGGGGGCCGGGGAGCTGTTTTTT
CDR3 protein: CASSRTPPGAGELFF
J gene: TRBJ2-2
V gene: TRBV4-1
clone size: many
D gene: .

CDR3 DNA: TGCAGTGCTAGAGATGGGTGGAGCACAGCTACGCAGTATTTT
CDR3 protein: CSARDGWSTATQYF
J gene: TRBJ2-3
V gene: TRBV20-1
clone size: .
D gene: .

CDR3 DNA: TGTGCCAGCAGTGAATGGACAGGGGGCCCGGAAAAACTGTTTTTT
CDR3 protein: CASSEWTGGPEKLFF
J gene: TRBJ1-4
V gene: TRBV6-1
clone size: many
D gene: TRBD1

CDR3 DNA: TGTGCCAGCAGCTTGCCGACTAGCGGGACTCTCTACGAGCAGTACTTC
CDR3 protein: CASSLPTSGTLYEQYF
J gene: TRBJ2-7
V gene: TRBV7-9
clone size: .
D gene: TRBD2

CDR3 DNA: TGCAGTGCTAGAGATGTAGCGGGAGGGGAGACCCAGTACTTC
CDR3 protein: CSARDVAGGETQYF
J gene: TRBJ2-5
V gene: TRBV20-1
clone size: many
D gene: TRBD2

CDR3 DNA: TGTGCCAGCAGAACCGGGACAGGGTCCTACAATGAGCAGTTCTTC
CDR3 protein: CASRTGTGSYNEQFF
J gene: TRBJ2-1
V gene: TRBV28
clone size: .
D gene: TRBD1

CDR3 DNA: TGTGCCTGGAGTGTTACCTTATACGAGCAGTACTTC
CDR3 protein: CAWSVTLYEQYF
J gene: TRBJ2-7
V gene: TRBV30
clone size: many
D gene: .

CDR3 DNA: TGTGCCAGCAGTTGGTATAGCAATCAGCCCCAGCATTTT
CDR3 protein: CASSWYSNQPQHF
J gene: TRBJ1-5
V gene: TRBV6-2/TRBV6-3
clone size: .
D gene: .

CDR3 DNA: TGCGCCAGCCAGCGGGGGGGCGCAGATACGCAGTATTTT
CDR3 protein: CASQRGGADTQYF
J gene: TRBJ2-3
V gene: TRBV10-1
clone size: many
D gene: TRBD2

CDR3 DNA: TGTGCCAGCTCCCCTACTAGCCAGTCGGGATATAATTCACCCCTCCACTTT
CDR3 protein: CASSPTSQSGYNSPLHF
J gene: TRBJ1-6
V gene: TRBV18
clone size: many
D gene: .

CDR3 DNA: TGTGCCACCAGCAGAGACCTTATGGGAATTGGGGAGCAGTACTTC
CDR3 protein: CATSRDLMGIGEQYF
J gene: TRBJ2-7
V gene: TRBV15
clone size: many
D gene: .

CDR3 DNA: TGTGCCAGCACCCAATGGGGCACTAACTATGGCTACACCTTC
CDR3 protein: CASTQWGTNYGYTF
J gene: TRBJ1-2
V gene: TRBV2
clone size: many
D gene: .

CDR3 DNA: TGCAGTGCTAGAGATGGGTACCCTAGCAATCAGCCCCAGCATTTT
CDR3 protein: CSARDGYPSNQPQHF
J gene: TRBJ1-5
V gene: TRBV20-1
clone size: many
D gene: .

CDR3 DNA: TGTGCCAGCGGCACTGGGGCCAACGTCCTGACTTTC
CDR3 protein: CASGTGANVLTF
J gene: TRBJ2-6
V gene: TRBV6-5
clone size: many
D gene: .

CDR3 DNA: TGCAGTACCGAGCCGACAGGGTCCTACGAGCAGCCCCAGCATTTT
CDR3 protein: CSTEPTGSYEQPQHF
J gene: TRBJ1-5
V gene: TRBV20-1
clone size: once
D gene: TRBD1

CDR3 DNA: TGCAGTGCTCTGGGGGCAGATTACTACGCGCAGTACTTC
CDR3 protein: CSALGADYYAQYF
J gene: TRBJ2-7
V gene: TRBV20-1
clone size: .
D gene: .

CDR3 DNA: TGTGCCAGCAGTTACGAGGGGGCTGGCGGGGAGCTGTTTTTT
CDR3 protein: CASSYEGAGGELFF
J gene: TRBJ2-2
V gene: TRBV6-6
clone size: many
D gene: TRBD1

CDR3 DNA: TGCGCCAGCAGCCTCGGGACAGCCCCCGACAAACCGTTTTTT
CDR3 protein: CASSLGTAPDKPFF
J gene: TRBJ1-4
V gene: TRBV5-1
clone size: .
D gene: TRBD1

CDR3 DNA: TGCGCCAGCAGCTCCGGGACAGGGGCCAATGAGCAGTTCTTC
CDR3 protein: CASSSGTGANEQFF
J gene: TRBJ2-1
V gene: TRBV5-1
clone size: many
D gene: TRBD1

CDR3 DNA: TGTGCCAGCAGTCAAACAGGGCTGGGGCAGTTCTTC
CDR3 protein: CASSQTGLGQFF
J gene: TRBJ2-1
V gene: TRBV6-5
clone size: many
D gene: .

CDR3 DNA: TGCAGTGCTGGTGGGGGCGTTGAAAAACTGTTTTTT
CDR3 protein: CSAGGGVEKLFF
J gene: TRBJ1-4
V gene: TRBV20-1
clone size: once
D gene: .

CDR3 DNA: TGTGCCAGCAGTACTCGGGACAGTAAAGAGACCCAGTACTTC
CDR3 protein: CASSTRDSKETQYF
J gene: TRBJ2-5
V gene: TRBV6-6
clone size: many
D gene: TRBD1

CDR3 DNA: TGTGCTAGTGGTTTGGGGGACTTCGAGCAGTTCTTC
CDR3 protein: CASGLGDFEQFF
J gene: TRBJ2-1
V gene: TRBV12-5
clone size: many
D gene: .

CDR3 DNA: TGTGCCAGCATAGCGGGGACCTACAATGAGCAGTTCTTC
CDR3 protein: CASIAGTYNEQFF
J gene: TRBJ2-1
V gene: TRBV6-6
clone size: few
D gene: TRBD2

CDR3 DNA: TGTGCCAGCAGTATTAGATCCGATACGCAGTATTTT
CDR3 protein: CASSIRSDTQYF
J gene: TRBJ2-3
V gene: TRBV28
clone size: many
D gene: .

CDR3 DNA: TGTGCCAGCAGGTGGGGACAGGGCAGCGGGGAGCTGTTTTTT
CDR3 protein: CASRWGQGSGELFF
J gene: TRBJ2-2
V gene: TRBV5-6
clone size: few
D gene: TRBD1

CDR3 DNA: TGCAGTGCTAGGCAACCGAACTACGAGCAGTACTTC
CDR3 protein: CSARQPNYEQYF
J gene: TRBJ2-7
V gene: TRBV20-1
clone size: many
D gene: .

CDR3 DNA: TGCAGTGCTAGATCCGGGACAGGAGCCTACGAGCAGTACTTC
CDR3 protein: CSARSGTGAYEQYF
J gene: TRBJ2-7
V gene: TRBV20-1
clone size: many
D gene: TRBD1

CDR3 DNA: TGCAGCGTTGAACGTCTTTGGGAAGCTAACTATGGCTACACCTTC
CDR3 protein: CSVERLWEANYGYTF
J gene: TRBJ1-2
V gene: TRBV29-1
clone size: many
D gene: .

CDR3 DNA: TGTGCCAGCAGTTACGTCCGGACAGGGGACCACGAGCAGTACTTC
CDR3 protein: CASSYVRTGDHEQYF
J gene: TRBJ2-7
V gene: TRBV6-5
clone size: many
D gene: TRBD1

CDR3 DNA: TGTGCCAGCAGCCCGTCAGGACCGGGACACCTGAACACCATATATTTT
CDR3 protein: CASSPSGPGHLNTIYF
J gene: TRBJ1-3
V gene: TRBV4-2
clone size: many
D gene: .

CDR3 DNA: TGCGCCAGCAGCTCCACCGGGGGGGAACCTAGCACAGATACGCAGTATTTT
CDR3 protein: CASSSTGGEPSTDTQYF
J gene: TRBJ2-3
V gene: TRBV5-1
clone size: many
D gene: TRBD2

CDR3 DNA: TGTGCCAGCAGTGATGGGGGACGGGTGGGTTCACCCCTCCACTTT
CDR3 protein: CASSDGGRVGSPLHF
J gene: TRBJ1-6
V gene: TRBV25-1
clone size: .
D gene: .

CDR3 DNA: TGTGCCACCAGTGAGCACGCAGGAAGCCAAGAGACCCAGTACTTC
CDR3 protein: CATSEHAGSQETQYF
J gene: TRBJ2-5
V gene: TRBV24-1
clone size: .
D gene: .

CDR3 DNA: TGTGCCACCAGCACCCGGGGTGGGGGGGTCTACGAGCAGTACTTC
CDR3 protein: CATSTRGGGVYEQYF
J gene: TRBJ2-7
V gene: TRBV15
clone size: many
D gene: TRBD2

CDR3 DNA: TGCAGTGCTCTACCCTGGGGACTAGCGGGAGCCTACAATGAGCAGTTCTTC
CDR3 protein: CSALPWGLAGAYNEQFF
J gene: TRBJ2-1
V gene: TRBV20-1
clone size: .
D gene: TRBD2

CDR3 DNA: TGTGCCAGCAACTTACCCCGGAGGGGAGGCAATCAGCCCCAGCATTTT
CDR3 protein: CASNLPRRGGNQPQHF
J gene: TRBJ1-5
V gene: TRBV28
clone size: .
D gene: .

CDR3 DNA: TGTGCCAGCTCACCACCCGGAGGGGACACTGAAGCTTTCTTT
CDR3 protein: CASSPPGGDTEAFF
J gene: TRBJ1-1
V gene: TRBV18
clone size: .
D gene: .

CDR3 DNA: TGTGCCAGCAGCCCCTCCCGGTCCGCCGACTATGGCTACACCTTC
CDR3 protein: CASSPSRSADYGYTF
J gene: TRBJ1-2
V gene: TRBV3-1
clone size: many
D gene: .

CDR3 DNA: TGTGCCACCAGTGATCCCCCAGCTAACTATGGCTACACCTTC
CDR3 protein: CATSDPPANYGYTF
J gene: TRBJ1-2
V gene: TRBV24-1
clone size: many
D gene: .

CDR3 DNA: TGTGCCAGCAGCCTGGGCCAGGGCCTGTACTTC
CDR3 protein: CASSLGQGLYF
J gene: TRBJ2-7
V gene: TRBV7-9
clone size: few
D gene: .

CDR3 DNA: TGTGCCTGGTCGGTGGATCACACCGGGGAGCTGTTTTTT
CDR3 protein: CAWSVDHTGELFF
J gene: TRBJ2-2
V gene: TRBV30
clone size: many
D gene: .

CDR3 DNA: TGCGCCAGCAGCCAAAGAGCGGGGGGGCAATCATTGTTCGAGCAGTACTTC
CDR3 protein: CASSQRAGGQSLFEQYF
J gene: TRBJ2-7
V gene: TRBV4-1
clone size: many
D gene: TRBD2

CDR3 DNA: TGTGCCACCAGTGATTTGGGACAGGGGGGAGGAAAGACCCAGTACTTC
CDR3 protein: CATSDLGQGGGKTQYF
J gene: TRBJ2-5
V gene: TRBV24-1
clone size: many
D gene: TRBD1

CDR3 DNA: TGTGCCAGCAGTTACCGCCTTGTGGGAGAGCGTGGCGACGAGCAGTACTTC
CDR3 protein: CASSYRLVGERGDEQYF
J gene: TRBJ2-7
V gene: TRBV6-5
clone size: many
D gene: .

CDR3 DNA: TGTGCCAGCAGCTTATTTTTAGATCTAGGAGCGGGGTCGTTCAATGAGCAGTTCTTC
CDR3 protein: CASSLFLDLGAGSFNEQFF
J gene: TRBJ2-1
V gene: TRBV7-8
clone size: many
D gene: TRBD2

CDR3 DNA: TGTGCCAGCAGGGAGGATAGCGGGGGGGCTTACGAGCAGTACTTC
CDR3 protein: CASREDSGGAYEQYF
J gene: TRBJ2-7
V gene: TRBV2
clone size: many
D gene: TRBD2

CDR3 DNA: TGTGCCAGTAGTGTGGACCGAGGGGAGACCCAGTACTTC
CDR3 protein: CASSVDRGETQYF
J gene: TRBJ2-5
V gene: TRBV19
clone size: many
D gene: .

CDR3 DNA: TGTGCCAGCAGTTATCGGGGGAATAGCAATCAGCCCCAGCATTTT
CDR3 protein: CASSYRGNSNQPQHF
J gene: TRBJ1-5
V gene: TRBV28
clone size: many
D gene: .

CDR3 DNA: TGTGCCAGCAGTTCCCTGCCCCGTCCCTACGAGCAGTACTTC
CDR3 protein: CASSSLPRPYEQYF
J gene: TRBJ2-7
V gene: TRBV28
clone size: .
D gene: .

CDR3 DNA: TGTGCCAGCAGCTTAATAGGGGGGGAGCTGTTTTTT
CDR3 protein: CASSLIGGELFF
J gene: TRBJ2-2
V gene: TRBV7-3
clone size: many
D gene: .

CDR3 DNA: TGCGCCAGCAGCCAAGAGGGGCTCAGGGGGACTAATGAAAAACTGTTTTTT
CDR3 protein: CASSQEGLRGTNEKLFF
J gene: TRBJ1-4
V gene: TRBV4-1
clone size: .
D gene: TRBD1

CDR3 DNA: TGTGCCAGCAGCGTAACTCAGCGGACAGGGGCGGGAACCACCGTATATTTT
CDR3 protein: CASSVTQRTGAGTTVYF
J gene: TRBJ1-3
V gene: TRBV9
clone size: .
D gene: TRBD1

CDR3 DNA: TGCAGCGTTGAACGGGGTTCTGGCTACACCTTC
CDR3 protein: CSVERGSGYTF
J gene: TRBJ1-2
V gene: TRBV29-1
clone size: many
D gene: .

CDR3 DNA: TGCAGTGCTAGAGATGGGAATAGGGGTGGGGATGAGCAGTTCTTC
CDR3 protein: CSARDGNRGGDEQFF
J gene: TRBJ2-1
V gene: TRBV20-1
clone size: many
D gene: .

CDR3 DNA: TGTGCCAGCAGCTTAGATGGTGACAGGGGGCGCGGGTGCACCTTC
CDR3 protein: CASSLDGDRGRGCTF
J gene: TRBJ1-2
V gene: TRBV11-3
clone size: .
D gene: TRBD1